Shown below are 7 T cell receptor beta chains from a single sample sequenced in a study of blood T cell repertoires in COVID-19. Profiling relied on immunoSEQ multiplex PCR, and the TCRdb table lists in-frame clones only, not all of them. This sample has about 130,000 clones, with around 88% found just once. Sequencing was carried out using peripheral blood. The receptors were gathered from a man aged 45-60 years with acute or convalescent COVID-19.

V is TRBV7-2 and J is TRBJ1-5, with a tentative D call TRBD1 (6 bases). The germline V and J ends were trimmed by 1 base and 7 bases, with 8 bases remaining between them. This CDR3 has 13 residues. CDR1 is SGHTA, CDR2 FQGNSA, per germline. CDR3 loop: CASSLETGQPQHF. CDR3 nucleotides: TGTGCCAGCAGCTTAGAGACAGGCCAGCCCCAGCATTTT.

CDR3 DNA sequence: TGTGCCAGCAGGCAACCGGGATCCCAAGAGACCCAGTACTTC. Amino acid sequence: CASRQPGSQETQYF. This sequence joins TRBV2 and TRBJ2-5; D perhaps matches TRBD2 (5 bases). The germline V and J ends were trimmed by 6 bases and 1 base, with 12 bases remaining between them. Looked up from germline, CDR1 is SNHLY and CDR2 is FYNNEI. This CDR3 comprises 14 residues. Filled out from reference TRBV2 and TRBJ2-5, the complete variable domain reads EPEVTQTPSHQVTQMGQEVILRCVPISNHLYFYWYRQILGQKVEFLVSFYNNEISEKSEIFDDQFSVERPDGSNFTLKIRSTKLEDSAMYFCASRQPGSQETQYFGPGTRLLVL.

The rearrangement links TRBV9 to TRBJ1-1; D is ambiguous. Per the germline V gene, CDR1 is SGDLS and CDR2 is YYNGEE. The CDR3 has 13 amino acids. Between the trimmed V and J ends, which lost 4 bases and 10 bases, there was a span of 17 bases. CDR3 sequence: CASSPSPGLGAFF. CDR3 bases: TGTGCCAGCAGCCCTAGCCCCGGGCTTGGAGCTTTCTTT.

The chain couples TRBV15 to TRBJ1-4, with no clear D. This CDR3 has 20 residues. Trimming left V 0 bases short and J 5 bases short, with 25 bases between. In germline, CDR1 is LNHNV, CDR2 YYDKDF (reference sequence). The CDR3 DNA reads as TGTGCCACCAGCAGAGAGGAGCTCCGGGTATTTATCGGACTGAATGAAAAACTGTTTTTT. Amino acids: CATSREELRVFIGLNEKLFF.

V usage is TRBV7-2 and J usage is TRBJ2-5; D perhaps matches TRBD1 (5 bases). The CDR3 totals 15 residues. CDR1 SGHTA and CDR2 FQGNSA come from the germline V gene. The V gene lost 8 bases and the J gene lost 3 bases, with 19 bases spanning the gap. The CDR3 reads CASRTGDGWEETQYF. CDR3 coding DNA: TGTGCCAGCCGTACAGGTGATGGGTGGGAAGAGACCCAGTACTTC.

This clone was observed a single time. V and J are TRBV30 and TRBJ1-3; possible D gene TRBD1, 6 bases. The CDR3 is 17 residues long. V was pared by 0 bases and J by 0 bases, with 15 bases between. Germline V gives CDR1 GTSNPN, CDR2 SVGIG (reference sequence). This chain's CDR3 is CAWSVSYRALSGNTIYF. The DNA of the CDR3 is TGTGCCTGGAGTGTATCTTACAGGGCCCTCTCTGGAAACACCATATATTTT.

This clone was observed a single time. The chain couples TRBV20-1 to TRBJ2-2; no clear D. Germline V lookup: CDR1 DFQATT, CDR2 SNEGSKA (reference sequence). V was trimmed by 3 bases and J by 7 bases, leaving 6 bases between them. The length of the CDR3 is 11 residues. The CDR3 sequence is CSASESGELFF. CDR3 DNA sequence: TGCAGTGCTAGCGAGAGCGGGGAGCTGTTTTTT.